A single sample is the source of the 5 T cell receptor beta chains below, sequenced in a study of shared clonotypes between healthy human individuals. Using immunoSEQ multiplex PCR, the repertoire was profiled, and TCRdb retains in-frame clones only, with some absent. Of some 120,000 clones in the sample, 68% are singletons; the top ten hold 24%. Material: memory CD8+ T cells sorted from blood. Specified subset: CD45RO+ cells pooled with CCR7-negative TemRA cells. Receptors were obtained from a woman aged 30 to 39 in good health.

This sequence joins TRBV5-1 and TRBJ2-7; D gene uncertain. The ends were cut back, 2 bases at V and 3 bases at J, with 9 bases in the middle. CDR1 is SGHRS and CDR2 is YFSETQ in the germline V gene. This CDR3 is built from 13 residues. The CDR3 here is CASSFAGSYEQYF. CDR3 coding DNA: TGCGCCAGCAGCTTCGCAGGCAGCTACGAGCAGTACTTC.

The chain carries TRBV4-1 and TRBJ2-3, with D perhaps TRBD1 or TRBD2 (5 bases each). CDR1 MGHRA and CDR2 YSYEKL come from the germline V gene. This CDR3 contains 16 residues. V lost 4 bases, J lost 4 bases, and 18 bases lay in between. The CDR3 sequence: CASSRPLRDRADTQYF. The CDR3 DNA reads as TGCGCCAGCAGCCGCCCCCTCCGGGACCGCGCAGATACGCAGTATTTT.

This clone was observed a single time. This CDR3 reads CASSLPGAQPQHF. The CDR3 DNA reads TGTGCCAGCAGCTTGCCAGGGGCTCAGCCCCAGCATTTT. The chain carries TRBV5-8 and TRBJ1-5; perhaps TRBD1 as D (6 bases). Between the trimmed V and J ends, which lost 1 base and 6 bases, there was a span of 8 bases. The CDR3 runs to 13 residues. Germline V lookup: CDR1 SGHTS, CDR2 YDEGEE.

The rearrangement links TRBV7-8 to TRBJ2-7; TRBD1 matches 9 bases. J gave up 6 bases and V 1 base, and 13 bases lay outside the gene matches. This CDR3 contains 17 residues. Looked up from germline, CDR1 is SGHVS and CDR2 is FQNEAQ. CDR3 amino acids: CASSLVVGVQGAREQYF. The CDR3 DNA follows: TGTGCCAGCAGCTTAGTAGTCGGTGTACAGGGGGCTCGCGAGCAGTACTTC.

Details on this clone: This sequence is one base from a far larger clone and is likely a read error. Other DNA sequences of this sample code for an identical CDR3. This chain uses TRBV10-3 with TRBJ2-2, with D possibly TRBD2 on 5 matching bases. This CDR3 has 16 amino acids. Per germline, CDR1 ENHRY and CDR2 SYGVKD. The CDR3 bases are TGTGCCATCAGTGAGTCAGAGACGCCGAACACCGGGGAACTGTTTTTT. It is translated as CAISESETPNTGELFF.